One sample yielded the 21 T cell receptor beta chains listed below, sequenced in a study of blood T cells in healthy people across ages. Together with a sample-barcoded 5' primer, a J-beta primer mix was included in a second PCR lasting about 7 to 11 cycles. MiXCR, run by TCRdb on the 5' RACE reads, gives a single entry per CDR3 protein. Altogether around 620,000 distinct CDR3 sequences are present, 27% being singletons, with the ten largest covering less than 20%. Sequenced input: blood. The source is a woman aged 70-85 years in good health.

CDR3 DNA sequence: TGCGCCAGCAGCCAACGGTCAGGGCAGGGGGCCGGTAACACTGAAGCTTTCTTT. Translated, it gives CASSQRSGQGAGNTEAFF. This rearrangement joins TRBV4-1 to TRBJ1-1; 8 bases line up with TRBD1. Per the germline V gene, CDR1 is MGHRA and CDR2 is YSYEKL. The CDR3 totals 18 residues. Losses at the gene ends were 2 bases for V and 2 bases for J; bases not matched to a gene: 13.

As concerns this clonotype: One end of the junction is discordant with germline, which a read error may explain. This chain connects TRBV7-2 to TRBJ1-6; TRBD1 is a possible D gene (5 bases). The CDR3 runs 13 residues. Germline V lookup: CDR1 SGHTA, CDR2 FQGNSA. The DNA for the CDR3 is TGTGTCAGCAGAGGGGCGGGGAATTCACCCCTCCACTTT. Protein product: CVSRGAGNSPLHF.

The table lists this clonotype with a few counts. CDR3 region: CASTRTASSYEQYF. CDR3 coding DNA: TGTGCCAGCACCAGGACAGCTAGCTCCTACGAGCAGTACTTC. This sequence joins TRBV6-6 and TRBJ2-7; tentative D call: TRBD1 (6 bases). V dropped 7 bases and J dropped 0 bases, with 13 bases sitting between them. This CDR3 has 14 amino acids. CDR1 MNHNY and CDR2 SVGAGI come from the germline V gene (reference sequence).

CDR3 residues: CSVGIGTVRYEQYF. The DNA of the CDR3 is TGCAGCGTTGGTATTGGGACAGTTCGTTACGAGCAGTACTTC. The chain links TRBV29-1 to TRBJ2-5; the match to TRBD1 covers 7 bases. The end of the DNA fits TRBJ2-7 better, so the J call may be wrong. The CDR3 loop spans 14 amino acids. The germline CDR1 and CDR2 sequences are SQVTM and ANQGSEA.

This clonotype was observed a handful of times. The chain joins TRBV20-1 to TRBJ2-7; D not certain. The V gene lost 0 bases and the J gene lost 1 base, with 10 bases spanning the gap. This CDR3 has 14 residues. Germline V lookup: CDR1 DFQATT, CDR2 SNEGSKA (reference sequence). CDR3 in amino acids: CSARDLMRSYEQYF. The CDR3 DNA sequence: TGCAGTGCTAGAGATCTTATGAGATCCTACGAGCAGTACTTC.

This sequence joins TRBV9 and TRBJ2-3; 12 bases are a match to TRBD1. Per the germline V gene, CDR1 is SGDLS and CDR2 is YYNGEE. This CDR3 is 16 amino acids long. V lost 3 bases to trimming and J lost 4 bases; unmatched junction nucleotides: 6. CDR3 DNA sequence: TGTGCCAGCAGCGCCGTGGGACAGGGGGCCTCAGATACGCAGTATTTT. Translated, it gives CASSAVGQGASDTQYF.

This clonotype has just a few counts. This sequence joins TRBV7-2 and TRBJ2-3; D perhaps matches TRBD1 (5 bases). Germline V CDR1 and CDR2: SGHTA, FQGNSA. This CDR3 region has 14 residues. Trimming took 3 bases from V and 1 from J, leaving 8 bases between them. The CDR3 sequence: CASSFSQGTDTQYF. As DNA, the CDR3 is TGTGCCAGCAGCTTTTCACAGGGCACAGATACGCAGTATTTT.

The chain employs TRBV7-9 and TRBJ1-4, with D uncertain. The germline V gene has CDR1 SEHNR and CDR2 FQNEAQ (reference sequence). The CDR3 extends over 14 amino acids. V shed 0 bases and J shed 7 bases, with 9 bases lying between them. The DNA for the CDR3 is TGTGCCAGCAGCTTAGCAGGGAGTGCTGAAAAACTGTTTTTT. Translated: CASSLAGSAEKLFF.

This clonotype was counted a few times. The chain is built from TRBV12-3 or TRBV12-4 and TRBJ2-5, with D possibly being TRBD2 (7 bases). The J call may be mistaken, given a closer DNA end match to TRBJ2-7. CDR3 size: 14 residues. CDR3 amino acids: CASTLMGGPYEQYF. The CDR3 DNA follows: TGTGCCAGCACCCTGATGGGGGGGCCCTACGAGCAGTACTTC.

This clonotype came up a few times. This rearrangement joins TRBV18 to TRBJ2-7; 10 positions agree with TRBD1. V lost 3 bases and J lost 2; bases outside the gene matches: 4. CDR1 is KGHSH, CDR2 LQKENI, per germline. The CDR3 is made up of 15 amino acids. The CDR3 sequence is CASSPGTGVAYEQYF. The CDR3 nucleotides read TGTGCCAGCTCACCGGGGACAGGGGTGGCCTACGAGCAGTACTTC.

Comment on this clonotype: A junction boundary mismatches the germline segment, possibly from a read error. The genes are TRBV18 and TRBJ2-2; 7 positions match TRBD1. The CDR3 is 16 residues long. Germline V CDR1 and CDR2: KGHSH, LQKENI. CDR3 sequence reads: CASSANRQGRTRELFF. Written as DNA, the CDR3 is TGTGCCAGCTCCGCTAACCGACAGGGCCGCACCCGGGAGCTGTTTTTT.

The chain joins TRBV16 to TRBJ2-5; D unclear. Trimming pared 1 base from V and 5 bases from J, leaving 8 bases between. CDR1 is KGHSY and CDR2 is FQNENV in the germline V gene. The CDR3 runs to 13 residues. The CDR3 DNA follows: TGTGCCAGCAGCCAATTCGATCAGGAGACCCAGTACTTC. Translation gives CASSQFDQETQYF.

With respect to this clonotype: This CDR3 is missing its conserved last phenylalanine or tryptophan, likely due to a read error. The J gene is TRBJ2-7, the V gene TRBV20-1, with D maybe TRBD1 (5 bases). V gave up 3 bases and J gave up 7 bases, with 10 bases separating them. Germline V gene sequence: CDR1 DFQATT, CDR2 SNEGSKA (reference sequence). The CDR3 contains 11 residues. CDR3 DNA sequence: TGCAGTGCTAGTAGGGGTGGGGAGCAGTACCTC. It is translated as CSASRGGEQYL.

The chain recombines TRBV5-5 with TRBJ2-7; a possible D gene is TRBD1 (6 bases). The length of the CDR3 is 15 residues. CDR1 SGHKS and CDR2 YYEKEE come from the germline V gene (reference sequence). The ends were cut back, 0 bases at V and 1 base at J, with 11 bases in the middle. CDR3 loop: CASSLVAGESYEQYF. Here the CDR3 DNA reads TGTGCCAGCAGCTTGGTAGCAGGGGAGTCCTACGAGCAGTACTTC.

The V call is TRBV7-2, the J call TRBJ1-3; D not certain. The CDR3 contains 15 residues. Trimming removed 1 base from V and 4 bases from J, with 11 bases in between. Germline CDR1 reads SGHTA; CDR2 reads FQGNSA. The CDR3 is CASSLGAAGGNTIYF. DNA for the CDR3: TGTGCCAGCAGCTTAGGGGCGGCGGGGGGAAACACCATATATTTT.

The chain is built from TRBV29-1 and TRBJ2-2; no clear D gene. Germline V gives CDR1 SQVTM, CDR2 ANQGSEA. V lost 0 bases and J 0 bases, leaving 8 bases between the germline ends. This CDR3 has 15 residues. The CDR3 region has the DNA TGCAGCGTTGAAGAACGGACGGCGAACACCGGGGAGCTGTTTTTT. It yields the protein CSVEERTANTGELFF.

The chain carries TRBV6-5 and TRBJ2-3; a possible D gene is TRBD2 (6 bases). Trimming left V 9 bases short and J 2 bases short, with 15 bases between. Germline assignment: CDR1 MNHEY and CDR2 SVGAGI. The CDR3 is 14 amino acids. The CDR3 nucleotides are TGTGCCAGAGAACGGAGGGGACCCACAGATACGCAGTATTTT. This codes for CARERRGPTDTQYF.

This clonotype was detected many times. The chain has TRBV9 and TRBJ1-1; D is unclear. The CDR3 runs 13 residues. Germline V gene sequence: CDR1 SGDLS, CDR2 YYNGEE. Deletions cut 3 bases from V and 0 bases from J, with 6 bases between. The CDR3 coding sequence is TGTGCCAGCAGCGATCAAGTGAACACTGAAGCTTTCTTT. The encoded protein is CASSDQVNTEAFF.

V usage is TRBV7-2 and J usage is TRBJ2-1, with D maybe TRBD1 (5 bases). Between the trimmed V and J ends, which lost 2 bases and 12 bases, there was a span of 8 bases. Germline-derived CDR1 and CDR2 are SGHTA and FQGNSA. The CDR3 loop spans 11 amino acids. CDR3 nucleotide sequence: TGTGCCAGCAGCTTAACGCAGGGGCAGTTCTTC. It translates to CASSLTQGQFF.

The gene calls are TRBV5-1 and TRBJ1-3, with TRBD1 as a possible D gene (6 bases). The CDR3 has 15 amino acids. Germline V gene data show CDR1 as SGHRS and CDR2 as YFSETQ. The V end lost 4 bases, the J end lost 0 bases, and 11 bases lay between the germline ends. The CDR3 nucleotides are TGCGCCAGCAGCCCGACAGGACTCTCTGGAAACACCATATATTTT. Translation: CASSPTGLSGNTIYF.

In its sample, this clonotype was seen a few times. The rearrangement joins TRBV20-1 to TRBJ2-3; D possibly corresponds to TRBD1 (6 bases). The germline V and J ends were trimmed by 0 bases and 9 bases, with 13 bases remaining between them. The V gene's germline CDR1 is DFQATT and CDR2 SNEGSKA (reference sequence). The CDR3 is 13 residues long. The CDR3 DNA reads TGCAGTGCTAGAGATGCTGGGGGCGGGACGCAGTATTTT. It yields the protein CSARDAGGGTQYF.